This T cell receptor beta chain stems from a study of T cell responses to AZD1222 COVID-19 vaccine. A remark on this clone: No antigen is known for it.

The table came from immunoSEQ multiplex PCR; TCRdb's copy has only in-frame clones and leaves some out. This table holds approximately 110,000 clones, 84% found once. Whole-study findings and limits: When two AZD1222 doses had been given, Spike-specific TCR breadth and depth rose.

The TCR sequence derives from an adult in good health. This material consisted of peripheral blood, taken on day 0 of AZD1222 vaccination.

The DNA for the CDR3 is TGTGCCAGCAGTTTGACAGGGCTTGTGGGAAATTCACCCCTCCACTTT. This sequence encodes CASSLTGLVGNSPLHF. The V gene is TRBV28, the J gene TRBJ1-6, with TRBD1 identical over 7 bases. V lost 3 bases, J lost 7 bases, and 9 bases stayed unmatched. Germline V lookup: CDR1 MDHEN, CDR2 SYDVKM. The length of the CDR3 is 16 residues.